The source of this TCR beta chain is a study of blood T cell repertoires in COVID-19. As originally analysed: Estimation of nucleated cell counts was performed using reference gene primer amplification. Generated by immunoSEQ multiplex PCR, the TCRdb table keeps only in-frame clones and is missing some. V, J and clone size are taken as reported in that table, and D and trimming were inferred from the DNA itself. The table records roughly 380,000 clones, 81% of them present only once. Germline V gives CDR1 SGHVS, CDR2 FQNEAQ. The CDR3 consists of 17 residues. Trimming took off 3 bases at V and 0 bases at J, with 17 bases between the two ends.

This clonotype was sampled from a human donor with acute or convalescent COVID-19. The donor label of this sample is uncertain. V gene TRBV7-8 combines with J gene TRBJ1-1; weak D call: TRBD1 (5 bases). Sequencing used peripheral blood. The CDR3 protein is CASSFLRDSLMNTEAFF. CDR3 DNA sequence: TGTGCCAGCAGCTTCCTCCGGGACTCACTTATGAACACTGAAGCTTTCTTT.